The clone carrying this T cell receptor (beta chain) was observed a few times. The antigen remains unidentified. These data are taken from a study of T cells in Graves' hyperthyroidism and ophthalmopathy. Study-wide findings and caveats: Model predictions of ophthalmopathy came a median roughly 6.7 months before onset.

The CDR3 regions of TCR beta were amplified from RNA transcripts. When the TCR CDR3 underwent first-round RT-PCR, the HTBI primer set was used. Each CDR3 protein is one row after TCRdb ran MiXCR on the multiplex PCR reads. This sample yields 600,000 to 650,000 distinct CDR3 sequences, of which roughly 17% are seen a single time; less than 4.5% belongs to the top ten. Any patient presenting with uncontrolled infection, other autoimmune disease, pregnancy or lactation was left out. The sequence was collected from a woman between 25 and 40 years old with Graves' hyperthyroidism. The specimen sequenced was blood.

CDR3 coding DNA: TGCGCCAGCAGCTTGGCCGGGACAGACCACGAGCAGTACTTC. It is translated as CASSLAGTDHEQYF. The genes are TRBV5-1 and TRBJ2-7, with 7 bases matching TRBD1. Germline V CDR1 and CDR2: SGHRS, YFSETQ. There are 14 residues in the CDR3. V lost 0 bases, J lost 5 bases, and 5 bases stayed unmatched.